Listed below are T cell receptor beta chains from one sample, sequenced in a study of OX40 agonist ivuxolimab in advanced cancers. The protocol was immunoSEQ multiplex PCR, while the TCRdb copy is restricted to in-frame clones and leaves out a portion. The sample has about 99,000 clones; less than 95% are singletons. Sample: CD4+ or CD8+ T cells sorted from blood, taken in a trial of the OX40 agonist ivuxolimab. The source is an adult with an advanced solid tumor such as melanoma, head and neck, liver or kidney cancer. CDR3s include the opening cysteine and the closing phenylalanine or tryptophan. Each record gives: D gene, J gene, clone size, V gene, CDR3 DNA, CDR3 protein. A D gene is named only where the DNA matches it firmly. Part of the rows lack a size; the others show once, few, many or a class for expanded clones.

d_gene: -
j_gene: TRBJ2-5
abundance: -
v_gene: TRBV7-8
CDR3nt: TGTGCCAGCCAGGTCGGGACACGCCGTCAAGAGACCCAGTACTTC
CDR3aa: CASQVGTRRQETQYF

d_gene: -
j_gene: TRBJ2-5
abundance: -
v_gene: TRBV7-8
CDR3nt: TGTGCCAGCAGCTTCGCAGAGACCCAGTACTTC
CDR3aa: CASSFAETQYF

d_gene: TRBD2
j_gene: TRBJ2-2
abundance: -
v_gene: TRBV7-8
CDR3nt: TGTGCCAGCAGCTTAGCGACTAGCCGAAACACCGGGGAGCTGTTTTTT
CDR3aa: CASSLATSRNTGELFF

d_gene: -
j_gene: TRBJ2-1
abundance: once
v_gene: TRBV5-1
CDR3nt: TGCGCCAGCAGCCTAAGGGCCAGCGGTGATGAGCAGTTCTTC
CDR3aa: CASSLRASGDEQFF

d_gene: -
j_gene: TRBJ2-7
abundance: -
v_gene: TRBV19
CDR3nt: TGTGCCAGTAGTCCTACTGGGCGGGGCCCGGTTTACGAGCAGTACTTC
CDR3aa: CASSPTGRGPVYEQYF

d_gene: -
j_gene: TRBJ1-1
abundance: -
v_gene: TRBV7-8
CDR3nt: TGTGCCAGCAGCTTCGGCAGGGCGACGAACACTGAAGCTTTCTTT
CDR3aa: CASSFGRATNTEAFF

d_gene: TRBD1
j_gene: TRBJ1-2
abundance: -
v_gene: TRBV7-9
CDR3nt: TGTGCCAGCAGCTTCAGGGGGTCGGACTATGGCTACACCTTC
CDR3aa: CASSFRGSDYGYTF

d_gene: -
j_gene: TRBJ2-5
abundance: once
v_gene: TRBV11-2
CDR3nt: TGTGCCAGCAGCTTGCCCGGCGGACGGGAGACCCAGTACTTC
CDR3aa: CASSLPGGRETQYF

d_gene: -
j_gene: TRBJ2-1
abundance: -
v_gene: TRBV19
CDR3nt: TGTGCCAGTGTGGCCCAACAGGGATCCTACAATGAGCAGTTCTTC
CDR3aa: CASVAQQGSYNEQFF

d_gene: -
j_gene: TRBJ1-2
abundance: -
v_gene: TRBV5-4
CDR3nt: TGTGCCAGCTGCCTTGTATCCGAAAGCAATGGCTACACCTTC
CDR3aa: CASCLVSESNGYTF

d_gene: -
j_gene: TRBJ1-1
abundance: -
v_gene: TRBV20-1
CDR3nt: TGCAGTGCTAGAGCCCTCACTGAAGCTTTCTTT
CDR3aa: CSARALTEAFF

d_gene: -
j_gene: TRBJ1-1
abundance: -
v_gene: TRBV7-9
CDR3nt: TGTGCCAGCAGCTTATCAGGGCTTAGAGGGAACACTGAAGCTTTCTTT
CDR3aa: CASSLSGLRGNTEAFF

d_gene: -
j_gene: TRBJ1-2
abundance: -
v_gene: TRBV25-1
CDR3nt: TGTGCCAGCAGTGAATCTGTTCGGGGCCACTATGGCTACACCTTC
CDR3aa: CASSESVRGHYGYTF

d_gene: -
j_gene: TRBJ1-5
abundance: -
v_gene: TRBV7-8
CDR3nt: TGTGCCAGCAGCCCTTGGACAGCCGGTGGGCATCAGCCCCAGCATTTT
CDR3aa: CASSPWTAGGHQPQHF

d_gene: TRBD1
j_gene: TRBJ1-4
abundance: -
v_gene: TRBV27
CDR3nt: TGTGCCAGCAGTTCCCTATCGGCCGGGACAGGTGAAGGAAAACTGTTTTTT
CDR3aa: CASSSLSAGTGEGKLFF

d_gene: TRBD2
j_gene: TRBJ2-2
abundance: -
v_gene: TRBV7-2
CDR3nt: TGTGCCAGCAGCTTACGGCTAGCGGGAATGAACACCGGGGAGCTGTTTTTT
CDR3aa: CASSLRLAGMNTGELFF

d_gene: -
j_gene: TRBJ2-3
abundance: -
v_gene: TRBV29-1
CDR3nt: TGCAGCGTTGAACGGGGTACGGGCACAGATACGCAGTATTTT
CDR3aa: CSVERGTGTDTQYF

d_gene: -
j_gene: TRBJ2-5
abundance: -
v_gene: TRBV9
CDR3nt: TGTGCCAGCAGCGTAGGTTCGTACCTATTCCAAGAGACCCAGTACTTC
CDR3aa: CASSVGSYLFQETQYF

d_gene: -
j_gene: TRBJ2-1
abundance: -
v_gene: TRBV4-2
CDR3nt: TGTGCCAGCAGCCAGCCAGCGGGCCTCGCGGTGAATGAGCAGTTCTTC
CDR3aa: CASSQPAGLAVNEQFF

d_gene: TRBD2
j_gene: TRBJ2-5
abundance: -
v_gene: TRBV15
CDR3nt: TGTGCCACCGCCTGGGGGGACGGGAGGAGGGAGACCCAGTACTTC
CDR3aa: CATAWGDGRRETQYF

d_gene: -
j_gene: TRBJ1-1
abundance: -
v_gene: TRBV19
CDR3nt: TGTGCCAGTAGTATATCTGGGGCTCGGTGGAGTGAAGCTTTCTTT
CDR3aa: CASSISGARWSEAFF

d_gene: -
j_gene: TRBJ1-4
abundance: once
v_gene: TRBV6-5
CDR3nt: TGTGCCAGCAGTTACGGTCGCCCCAATGAAAAACTGTTTTTT
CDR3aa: CASSYGRPNEKLFF

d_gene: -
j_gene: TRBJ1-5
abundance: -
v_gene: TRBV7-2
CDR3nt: TGTGCCAGCAGCTTAGTCAGGGATCAGCCCCAGCATTTT
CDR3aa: CASSLVRDQPQHF

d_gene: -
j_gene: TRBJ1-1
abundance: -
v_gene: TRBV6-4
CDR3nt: TGTGCCAGCAGCGGAGTAACGGGGGGAGAAGCTTTCTTT
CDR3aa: CASSGVTGGEAFF

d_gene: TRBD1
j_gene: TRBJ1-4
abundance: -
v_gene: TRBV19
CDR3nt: TGTGCCAGTATCCGACAGGGGGATGAAAAACTGTTTTTT
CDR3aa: CASIRQGDEKLFF

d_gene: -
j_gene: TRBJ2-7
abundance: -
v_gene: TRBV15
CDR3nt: TGTGCCACCAGCAGCCTGCTGAGCTCCTACGAGCAGTACTTC
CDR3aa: CATSSLLSSYEQYF

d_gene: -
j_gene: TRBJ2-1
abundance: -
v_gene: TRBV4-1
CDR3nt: TGCGCCAGCAGCCAGCCACAGGGTAGGACCTACAATGAGCAGTTCTTC
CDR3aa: CASSQPQGRTYNEQFF

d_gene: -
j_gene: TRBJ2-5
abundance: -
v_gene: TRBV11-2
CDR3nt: TGTGCCAGCAGCTTAGATCTGGCAGTCCGAGTGTACTTC
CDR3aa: CASSLDLAVRVYF

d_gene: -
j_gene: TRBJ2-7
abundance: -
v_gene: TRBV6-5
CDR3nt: TGTGCCAGCAGTTCTTCATTATGGGACTCTCGCTACGAGCAGTACTTC
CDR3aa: CASSSSLWDSRYEQYF

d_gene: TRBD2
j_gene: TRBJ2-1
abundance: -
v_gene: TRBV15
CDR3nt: TGTGCCACCAGCAGAGATACCAGGCCTAGCGGCAACAATGAGCAGTTCTTC
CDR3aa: CATSRDTRPSGNNEQFF

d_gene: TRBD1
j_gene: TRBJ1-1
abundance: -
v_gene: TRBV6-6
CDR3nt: TGTGCCAGCAGTACCCCGCGACAGGGGGCCGGCACTGAAGCTTTCTTT
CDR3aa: CASSTPRQGAGTEAFF

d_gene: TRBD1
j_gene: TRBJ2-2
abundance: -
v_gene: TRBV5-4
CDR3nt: TGTGCCAGCAGCTTGGGACCACAGGGGGCAGCCACCGGGGAGCTGTTTTTT
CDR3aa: CASSLGPQGAATGELFF

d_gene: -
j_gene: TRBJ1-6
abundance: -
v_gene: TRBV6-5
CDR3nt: TGTGCCAGCAGTTACAGACAGCTCTATAATTCACCCCTCCACTTT
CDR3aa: CASSYRQLYNSPLHF

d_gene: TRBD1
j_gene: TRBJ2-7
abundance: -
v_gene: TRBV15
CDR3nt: TGTGCCACCAGCAGAGTCAAAAAGGGGGCCCTGGGGGAGCAGTACTTC
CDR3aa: CATSRVKKGALGEQYF

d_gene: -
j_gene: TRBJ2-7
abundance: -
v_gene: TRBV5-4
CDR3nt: TGTGCCAGCAGCCAGAGGACAGCTAACTACGAGCAGTACTTC
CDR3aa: CASSQRTANYEQYF

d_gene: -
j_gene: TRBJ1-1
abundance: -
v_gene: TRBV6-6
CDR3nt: TGTGCCAGCACCCCGGGGGATAGGTGGTCTGAAGCTTTCTTT
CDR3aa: CASTPGDRWSEAFF

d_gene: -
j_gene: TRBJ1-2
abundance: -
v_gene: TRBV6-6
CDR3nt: TGTGCCAGCACCTTGTTGCACTATGGCTACACCTTC
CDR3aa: CASTLLHYGYTF

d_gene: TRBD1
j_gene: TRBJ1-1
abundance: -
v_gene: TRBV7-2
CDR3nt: TGTGCCAGCAGCGGGACAGGGATCGACACTGAAGCTTTCTTT
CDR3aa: CASSGTGIDTEAFF